A single sample gave rise to the 23 T cell receptor beta chains below, sequenced in a study of blood T cell repertoires in COVID-19. Measured with immunoSEQ multiplex PCR; TCRdb has only the in-frame clones, and not every one. The table lists some 300,000 clones, 88% of them singletons. Sequences were obtained from peripheral blood. The receptors originated from a woman aged 30 to 39 who had recovered from COVID-19.

This clone has just one count. The chain couples TRBV9 to TRBJ1-2; 8 nucleotides line up with TRBD1. J lost 6 bases, V lost 4 bases, and 14 bases had no gene match. Germline V lookup: CDR1 SGDLS, CDR2 YYNGEE. The CDR3 is made up of 16 amino acids. The CDR3 loop is CASSSILMGQEHGYTF. In nucleotides, the CDR3 is TGTGCCAGCAGCTCCATCCTGATGGGACAGGAACATGGCTACACCTTC.

The J gene is TRBJ2-3, the V gene TRBV7-8; no definite D call. Germline CDR1 is SGHVS and CDR2 is FQNEAQ. V lost 3 bases and J 2 bases, leaving 6 bases between the germline ends. The CDR3 runs to 13 residues. In DNA form, the CDR3 reads TGTGCCAGCAGCTTCCTCTCCACAGATACGCAGTATTTT. It codes for CASSFLSTDTQYF.

As for this clone: This same CDR3 is encoded by further DNA sequences in the sample. The chain joins TRBV7-2 to TRBJ1-4; TRBD1 matches at 10 bases. CDR1 SGHTA and CDR2 FQGNSA come from the germline V gene. Germline trimming cut 5 bases from V and 5 bases from J; bases unmatched to any gene: 2. The CDR3 totals 14 residues. In nucleotides, the CDR3 is TGTGCCAGCAGCCTGGACAGGGGGAATGAAAAACTGTTTTTT. It yields the protein CASSLDRGNEKLFF.

The count of this clone is one. The CDR3: CASSLTGNTGELFF. The CDR3 DNA follows: TGTGCCAGCAGTTTAACAGGGAACACCGGGGAGCTGTTTTTT. The chain employs TRBV27 and TRBJ2-2; D might be TRBD1 (5 bases). The CDR3 has 14 amino acids. Germline CDR1 is MNHEY and CDR2 is SMNVEV (reference sequence). V lost 2 bases and J 1 base, leaving 5 bases between the germline ends.

A single count supports this clone. V is TRBV6-1 and J is TRBJ1-2, with 9 bases identical to TRBD1. There are 17 residues in the CDR3. Germline CDR1 MNHNS, CDR2 SASEGT. Trimming at V came to 0 bases and at J to 4 bases, leaving 9 bases not matched to a gene. As DNA, the CDR3 is TGTGCCAGCAGTGAAGCGGGAGGACAGGGGATACTCTATGGCTACACCTTC. It specifies CASSEAGGQGILYGYTF.

The V and J genes are TRBV7-6 and TRBJ2-1; maybe TRBD1 (5 bases). Germline CDR1 and CDR2: SGHVS and FNYEAQ. The CDR3 has 15 residues. With 4 bases removed from V and 0 bases from J, the gap between germline ends came to 10 bases. The CDR3 DNA sequence: TGTGCCAGCAGCTACAGGTCCATCTCCTACAATGAGCAGTTCTTC. Its translation is CASSYRSISYNEQFF.

The chain uses TRBV7-2 and TRBJ1-1, with D possibly TRBD1 on 5 matching bases. The length of the CDR3 is 14 residues. V lost 2 bases and J lost 1, with 8 bases in between. The germline gives CDR1 SGHTA, CDR2 FQGNSA. The CDR3 DNA reads as TGTGCCAGCAGCTTATCTACAGGGAACACTGAAGCTTTCTTT. It codes for CASSLSTGNTEAFF.

The genes are TRBV5-4 and TRBJ1-4; no reliable D call. Trimming pared 1 base from V and 3 bases from J, leaving 7 bases between. The germline CDR1 and CDR2 sequences are SGHNT and YYREEE (reference sequence). The CDR3 runs to 14 residues. CDR3 nucleotides: TGTGCCAGCAGCTTGAAAGCGTCTAATGAAAAACTGTTTTTT. Its translation: CASSLKASNEKLFF.

The CDR3 nucleotides read TGTGCCAGCAGTTTCCCAGGGGCCTTTGAAGCTTTCTTT. Translation: CASSFPGAFEAFF. The J gene is TRBJ1-1, the V gene TRBV12-3 or TRBV12-4; a weak D match, TRBD1 (6 bases). V lost 3 bases to trimming and J lost 7 bases, with 12 bases between them. The CDR3 spans 13 residues.

This clone was detected only once. The chain carries TRBV10-3 and TRBJ1-5; 7 nucleotides align to TRBD1. Germline V lookup: CDR1 ENHRY, CDR2 SYGVKD. V trimming: 6 bases; J trimming: 4 bases; junction bases outside the gene matches: 3. The CDR3 extends over 13 amino acids. The CDR3 sequence: CAIRGQPNQPQHF. Here the CDR3 DNA reads TGTGCCATCAGGGGACAGCCGAATCAGCCCCAGCATTTT.

The V and J genes are TRBV11-2 and TRBJ1-1; 8 bases are a match to TRBD1. This CDR3 is built from 16 residues. Germline V CDR1 and CDR2: SGHAT, FQNNGV. The V gene end was trimmed by 7 bases and the J gene end by 3 bases; junction bases not matched to a gene: 13. The CDR3 loop is CASISGGRGEDTEAFF. Here the CDR3 DNA reads TGTGCCAGCATCTCAGGGGGCAGGGGTGAGGACACTGAAGCTTTCTTT.

The chain is built from TRBV9 and TRBJ2-1; D is unclear. The CDR3 spans 16 residues. CDR1 SGDLS and CDR2 YYNGEE come from the germline V gene. The V gene lost 0 bases and the J gene lost 0 bases, with 10 bases spanning the gap. The CDR3 is CASSVALGSSYNEQFF. The CDR3 nucleotides are TGTGCCAGCAGCGTAGCCCTAGGAAGCTCCTACAATGAGCAGTTCTTC.

The V gene is TRBV4-2, the J gene TRBJ1-4; D call uncertain. The CDR3 loop spans 15 amino acids. Germline V gives CDR1 LGHNA, CDR2 YNFKEQ. V lost 1 base, J lost 2 bases, and 8 bases lay in between. The CDR3 sequence: CASSQVRVTNEKLFF. The CDR3 DNA sequence: TGTGCCAGCAGCCAAGTTCGGGTTACTAATGAAAAACTGTTTTTT.

This clone has only a few counts. The rearrangement uses TRBV6-2 or TRBV6-3 and TRBJ2-1; tentative D call: TRBD1 (5 bases). CDR1 MNHEY and CDR2 SVGEGT come from the germline V gene. Trimming removed 0 bases from V and 4 bases from J, with 10 bases in between. The CDR3 runs to 15 residues. The CDR3 DNA reads TGTGCCAGCAGTTACTCGATCGGACATTACAATGAGCAGTTCTTC. It codes for CASSYSIGHYNEQFF.

This clone was recorded once. The chain carries TRBV18 and TRBJ2-1; a weak D match, TRBD2 (5 bases). The CDR3 runs to 15 residues. Deletions cut 5 bases from V and 4 bases from J, with 15 bases between. Germline CDR1 is KGHSH and CDR2 is LQKENI. CDR3 protein: CASSSGPPGYNEQFF. The CDR3 coding sequence is TGTGCCAGCTCATCTGGACCCCCGGGGTACAATGAGCAGTTCTTC.

The chain combines TRBV4-3 with TRBJ2-1, with 10 bases aligning to TRBD2. Losses at the gene ends were 0 bases for V and 10 bases for J; bases not matched to a gene: 9. Germline-derived CDR1 and CDR2 are LGHNA and YSLEER. The CDR3 runs 16 residues. The DNA for the CDR3 is TGCGCCAGCAGCCAAGAAGTACTAGCGGGGCCCGGGGAGCAGTTCTTC. Translating it yields CASSQEVLAGPGEQFF.

This chain connects TRBV7-9 to TRBJ2-5; no clear D gene. The CDR3 consists of 14 residues. V shed 3 bases and J shed 5 bases, with 13 bases lying between them. CDR1 is SEHNR, CDR2 FQNEAQ, per germline (reference sequence). The CDR3 loop reads CASSLAGLSETQYF. The CDR3 DNA sequence: TGTGCCAGCAGCTTGGCAGGTCTTTCGGAGACCCAGTACTTC.

V and J are TRBV5-1 and TRBJ2-2; TRBD2 is a possible D gene (5 bases). The CDR3 is 16 residues long. Per germline, CDR1 SGHRS and CDR2 YFSETQ. V was trimmed by 6 bases and J by 0 bases, leaving 15 bases between them. This chain's CDR3 is CASKAAARANTGELFF. The CDR3 bases are TGCGCCAGCAAGGCGGCGGCGAGGGCGAACACCGGGGAGCTGTTTTTT.

V is TRBV7-9 and J is TRBJ1-1; 8 bases map to TRBD1. This CDR3 has 12 residues. The V gene's germline CDR1 is SEHNR and CDR2 FQNEAQ (reference sequence). Unmatched junction bases numbered 3, after V lost 1 base and J lost 11 bases. The CDR3 loop reads CASSLEDRVAFF. As DNA, the CDR3 is TGTGCCAGCAGCTTAGAGGACAGGGTCGCTTTCTTT.

The rearrangement joins TRBV7-2 to TRBJ1-6, with 10 bases matching TRBD1. The CDR3 extends over 15 amino acids. Germline V lookup: CDR1 SGHTA, CDR2 FQGNSA. The trim removed 5 bases at V and 7 bases at J, leaving 5 bases unmatched. The chain's CDR3 is CASSTPDRGNSPLHF. The DNA of the CDR3 is TGTGCCAGCAGCACCCCGGACAGGGGGAATTCACCCCTCCACTTT.

The chain carries TRBV27 and TRBJ2-1, with TRBD2 matching 11 bases. V lost 4 bases, J lost 8 bases, and 7 bases stayed unmatched. This CDR3 spans 15 amino acids. CDR1 and CDR2 from the germline V gene are MNHEY and SMNVEV (reference sequence). CDR3 region: CASSSTSGGIDEQFF. The CDR3 nucleotides read TGTGCCAGCAGTTCCACTAGCGGGGGTATAGATGAGCAGTTCTTC.

The rearrangement joins TRBV9 to TRBJ2-2; TRBD1 is a possible D gene (6 bases). This CDR3 comprises 16 residues. In germline, CDR1 is SGDLS, CDR2 YYNGEE. Trimming shortened V by 0 bases and J by 2 bases, and 11 bases separated the two germline ends. The CDR3 DNA reads as TGTGCCAGCAGCGTAGGATGGGGGCTTAACACCGGGGAGCTGTTTTTT. It translates to CASSVGWGLNTGELFF.

The chain couples TRBV7-9 to TRBJ1-1; tentative D call: TRBD1 (5 bases). CDR1 and CDR2 from the germline V gene are SEHNR and FQNEAQ (reference sequence). This CDR3 comprises 15 residues. V gave up 5 bases and J gave up 1 base, with 14 bases separating them. As DNA, the CDR3 is TGTGCCAGCAGCGCCCCGTCGCAGGGGAACACTGAAGCTTTCTTT. Amino acid sequence: CASSAPSQGNTEAFF.